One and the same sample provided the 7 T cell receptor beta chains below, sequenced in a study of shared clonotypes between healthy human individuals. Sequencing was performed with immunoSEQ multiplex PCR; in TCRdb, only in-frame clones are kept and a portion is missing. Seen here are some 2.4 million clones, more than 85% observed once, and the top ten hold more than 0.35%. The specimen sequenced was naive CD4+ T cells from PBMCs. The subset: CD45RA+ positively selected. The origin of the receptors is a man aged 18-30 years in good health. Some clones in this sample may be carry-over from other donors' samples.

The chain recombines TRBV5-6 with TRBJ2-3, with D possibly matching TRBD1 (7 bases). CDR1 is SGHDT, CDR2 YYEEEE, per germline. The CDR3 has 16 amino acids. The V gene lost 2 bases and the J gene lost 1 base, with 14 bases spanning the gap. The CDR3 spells CASSFRQGGRTDTQYF. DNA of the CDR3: TGTGCCAGCAGCTTTAGACAGGGAGGTCGCACAGATACGCAGTATTTT.

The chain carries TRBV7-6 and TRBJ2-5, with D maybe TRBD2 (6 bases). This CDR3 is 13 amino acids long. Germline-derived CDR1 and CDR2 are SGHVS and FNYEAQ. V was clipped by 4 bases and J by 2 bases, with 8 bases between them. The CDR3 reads CASSSLAQETQYF. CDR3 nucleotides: TGTGCCAGCAGCTCCCTAGCGCAAGAGACCCAGTACTTC.

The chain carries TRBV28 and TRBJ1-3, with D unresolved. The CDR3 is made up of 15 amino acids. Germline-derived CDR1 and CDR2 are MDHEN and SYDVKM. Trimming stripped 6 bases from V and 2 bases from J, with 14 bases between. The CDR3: CASRPGGPPGNTIYF. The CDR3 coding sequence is TGTGCCAGCAGACCCGGCGGGCCCCCTGGAAACACCATATATTTT. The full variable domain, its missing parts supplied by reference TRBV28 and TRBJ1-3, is DVKVTQSSRYLVKRTGEKVFLECVQDMDHENMFWYRQDPGLGLRLIYFSYDVKMKEKGDIPEGYSVSREKKERFSLILESASTNQTSMYLCASRPGGPPGNTIYFGEGSWLTVV.

The CDR3 bases are TGTGCCAGCAGCCCCTTCCCCGGAAGCTCCTACAATGAGCAGTTCTTC. Its protein product is CASSPFPGSSYNEQFF. The chain carries TRBV4-2 and TRBJ2-1, with D unresolved. The CDR3 runs 16 residues. Germline lookup yields CDR1 LGHNA and CDR2 YNFKEQ. Between the trimmed V and J ends, which lost 4 bases and 0 bases, there was a span of 13 bases.

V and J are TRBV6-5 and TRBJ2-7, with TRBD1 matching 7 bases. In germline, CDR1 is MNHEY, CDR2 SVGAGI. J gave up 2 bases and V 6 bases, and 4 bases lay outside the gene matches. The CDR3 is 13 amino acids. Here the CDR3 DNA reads TGTGCCAGCAGCAGACAGGGAACCTACGAGCAGTACTTC. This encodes CASSRQGTYEQYF.

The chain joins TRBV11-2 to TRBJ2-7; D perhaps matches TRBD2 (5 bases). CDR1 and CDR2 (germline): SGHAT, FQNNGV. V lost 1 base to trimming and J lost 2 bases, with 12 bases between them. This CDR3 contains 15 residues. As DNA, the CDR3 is TGTGCCAGCAGCTTAGTAGGTGGGAGTCCCTACGAGCAGTACTTC. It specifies CASSLVGGSPYEQYF.

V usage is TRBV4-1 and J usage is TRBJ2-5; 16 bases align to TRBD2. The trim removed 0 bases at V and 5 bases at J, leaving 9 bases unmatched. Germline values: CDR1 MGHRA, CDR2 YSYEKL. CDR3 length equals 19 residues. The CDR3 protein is CASSQDPGLAGGWGETQYF. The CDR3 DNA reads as TGCGCCAGCAGCCAAGATCCGGGACTAGCGGGAGGGTGGGGCGAGACCCAGTACTTC.